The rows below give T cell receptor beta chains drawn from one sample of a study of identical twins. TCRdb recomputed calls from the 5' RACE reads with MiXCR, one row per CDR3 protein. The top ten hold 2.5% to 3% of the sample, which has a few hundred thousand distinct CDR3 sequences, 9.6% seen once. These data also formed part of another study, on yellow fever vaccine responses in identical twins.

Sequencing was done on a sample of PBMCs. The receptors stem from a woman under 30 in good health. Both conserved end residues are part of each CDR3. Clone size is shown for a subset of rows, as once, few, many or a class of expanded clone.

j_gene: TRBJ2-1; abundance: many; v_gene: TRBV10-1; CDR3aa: CASSHLAGGVNEQFF
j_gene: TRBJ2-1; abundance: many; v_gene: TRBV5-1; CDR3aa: CASSLEAGGHEQFF
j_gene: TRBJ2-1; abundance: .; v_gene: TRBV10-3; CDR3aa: CAITEGSYNEQFF
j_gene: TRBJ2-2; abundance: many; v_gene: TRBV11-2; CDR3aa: CASSLVGARPVSAGELFF
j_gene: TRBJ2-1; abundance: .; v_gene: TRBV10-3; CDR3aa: CAATPGISYNEQFF
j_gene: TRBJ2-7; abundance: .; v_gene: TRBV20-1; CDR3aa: CSATGPGSLQYF
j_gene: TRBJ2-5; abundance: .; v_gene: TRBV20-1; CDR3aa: CSASVDRDLAKTYQETQYF
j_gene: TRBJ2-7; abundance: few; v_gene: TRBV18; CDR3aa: CASSPLPTGANYEQYF
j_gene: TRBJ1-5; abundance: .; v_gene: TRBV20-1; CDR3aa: CSATGTGSNQPQHF
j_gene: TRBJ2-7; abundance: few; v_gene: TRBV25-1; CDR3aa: CASRLAGSDEQYF
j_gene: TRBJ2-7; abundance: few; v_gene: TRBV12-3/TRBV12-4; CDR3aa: CASRGGAVYEQYF
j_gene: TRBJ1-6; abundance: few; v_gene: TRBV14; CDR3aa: CASSPRAGLINSPLHF
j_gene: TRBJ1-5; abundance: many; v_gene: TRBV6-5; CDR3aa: CASSYSDPGNQPQHF
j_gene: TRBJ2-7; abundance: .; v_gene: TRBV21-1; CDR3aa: CASSKSRPQLLSYEQYF
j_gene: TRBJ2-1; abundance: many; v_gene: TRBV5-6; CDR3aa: CASSLQGNALPTDEQFF
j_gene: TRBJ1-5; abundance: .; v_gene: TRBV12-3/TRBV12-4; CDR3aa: CASSPDGAAGQPQHF
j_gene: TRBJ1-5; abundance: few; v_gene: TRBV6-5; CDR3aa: CASSYSQIGGQPQHF
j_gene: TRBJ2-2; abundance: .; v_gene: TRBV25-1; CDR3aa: CASSDERQGHTGELFF
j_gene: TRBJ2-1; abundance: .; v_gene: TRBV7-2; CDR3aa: CASSFGTSTYEQFF
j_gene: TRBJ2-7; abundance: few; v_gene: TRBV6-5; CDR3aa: CASSYEGNEQYF
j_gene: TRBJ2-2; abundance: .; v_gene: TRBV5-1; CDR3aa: CASSWTGGGTGELFF
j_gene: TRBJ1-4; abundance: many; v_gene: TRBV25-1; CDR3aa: CASRWEEKLFF
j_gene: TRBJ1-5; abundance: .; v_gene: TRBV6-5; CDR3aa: CASSYSTGAQNSNQPQHF
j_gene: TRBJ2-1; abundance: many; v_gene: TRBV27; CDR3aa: CASSHRENEQFF
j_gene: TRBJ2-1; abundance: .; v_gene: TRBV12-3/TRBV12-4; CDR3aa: CASSFQDLIYNEQFF
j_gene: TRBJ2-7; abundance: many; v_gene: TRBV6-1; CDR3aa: CASSDTTYSYEQYF
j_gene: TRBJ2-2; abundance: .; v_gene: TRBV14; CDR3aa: CASSQDAPNTGELFF
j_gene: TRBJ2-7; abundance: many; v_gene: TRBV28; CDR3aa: CASSFAELAGGGVQYF
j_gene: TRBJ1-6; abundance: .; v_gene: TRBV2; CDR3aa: CASSERGDWSPLHF
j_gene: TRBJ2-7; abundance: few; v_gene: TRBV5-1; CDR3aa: CASSSRDNYYEQYF
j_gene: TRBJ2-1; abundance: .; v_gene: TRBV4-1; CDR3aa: CVSSQDLGMVWDEQFF
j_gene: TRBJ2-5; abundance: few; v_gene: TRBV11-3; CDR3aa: CASSFNKETQYF
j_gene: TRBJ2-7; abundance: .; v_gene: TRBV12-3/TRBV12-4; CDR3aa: CASTHLQGARDEQYF
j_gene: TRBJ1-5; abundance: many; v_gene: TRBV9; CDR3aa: CASSVGGAADQPQHF
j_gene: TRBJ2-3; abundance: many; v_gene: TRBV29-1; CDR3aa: CSVLVTSGPDTQYF